This T cell receptor beta chain appears in the sequencing data of a study of T cell repertoires in cytomegalovirus infection. Study-wide context: Use of recently identified HLA-C-restricted and well-studied HLA-B-restricted CMV epitopes was part of the study. Shared public TCR beta signatures pointed to both CMV infection and a matching HLA type.

Whole-study results and caveats: HLA-C-restricted TCR beta clonotypes specific for CMV led the ex vivo response.

TCRdb fed the reads into MiXCR, producing one record per CDR3 protein. Altogether roughly 500,000 distinct CDR3 sequences are present, more than 40% being singletons, with the ten largest covering about 41%. As regards this clonotype: Antigen: not known.

Germline CDR1 is MNHNS and CDR2 is SASEGT. CDR3 length equals 14 residues. The V and J ends lost 7 bases and 0 bases respectively, with 10 bases between them. The V and J genes are TRBV6-1 and TRBJ2-1; D remains ambiguous. This sequence originates from a human donor in good health (CMV status not recorded). Some clones in this sample may be carry-over from other donors' samples. The sequencing here drew on cultured PBMCs, taken from culture after CMV antigen stimulation. CDR3 loop: CASKVISSYNEQFF. The CDR3 DNA reads as TGTGCCAGCAAGGTCATCTCCTCCTACAATGAGCAGTTCTTC.